This entry lists 27 T cell receptor beta chains sequenced from one sample in a study of identical twins. TCRdb reanalysed the 5' RACE reads using MiXCR and keeps one entry per CDR3 protein. The sample consists of 600,000 to 850,000 distinct CDR3 sequences, around a sixth of them appearing once. These records were also assigned to another study, of T cells expressing NK-cell markers.

Specimen: PBMCs. All receptors come from a woman younger than 30 in good health.

The gene calls are TRBV9 and TRBJ2-6; 12 nucleotides align to TRBD2. The CDR3 has 18 amino acids. Trimming removed 4 bases from V and 1 base from J; junction bases left unmatched: 6. Germline assignment: CDR1 SGDLS and CDR2 YYNGEE. CDR3 DNA: TGTGCCAGCAGCTCCACGACTAGCGGGAGTTCTGGGGCCAACGTCCTGACTTTC. Protein: CASSSTTSGSSGANVLTF.

The chain carries TRBV12-3 or TRBV12-4 and TRBJ1-6, with 10 bases fitting TRBD1. This CDR3 comprises 13 residues. The trim removed 7 bases at V and 10 bases at J, leaving 4 bases unmatched. In DNA form, the CDR3 reads TGTGCCAGCAAGACAGGGGGCGCGTCACCCCTCCACTTT. This translates into CASKTGGASPLHF.

This clonotype showed up many times. The V and J genes are TRBV12-3 or TRBV12-4 and TRBJ2-7; D not certain. Trimming left V 0 bases short and J 2 bases short, with 5 bases between. The CDR3 has 13 residues. The CDR3 loop reads CASSLAVTYEQYF. CDR3 bases: TGTGCCAGCAGTTTAGCGGTTACCTACGAGCAGTACTTC.

The rearrangement links TRBV29-1 to TRBJ2-7, with TRBD2 as a possible D gene (5 bases). The germline gives CDR1 SQVTM, CDR2 ANQGSEA. Trimming removed 0 bases from V and 5 bases from J, with 11 bases in between. There are 13 residues in the CDR3. In DNA form, the CDR3 reads TGCAGCGTTGAAGAATACCGGGGAGACGAGCAGTACTTC. Translating it yields CSVEEYRGDEQYF.

The chain combines TRBV7-2 with TRBJ1-3; D ambiguous. The germline gives CDR1 SGHTA, CDR2 FQGNSA. V gave up 3 bases and J gave up 4 bases, with 10 bases separating them. The CDR3 totals 14 residues. The CDR3 bases are TGTGCCAGCAGCTTCGCGCAAGGGGGAAACACCATATATTTT. Its protein is CASSFAQGGNTIYF.

V gene TRBV6-2 or TRBV6-3 combines with J gene TRBJ2-1, with 9 bases aligning to TRBD2. The CDR3 is 16 residues long. Germline V gene sequence: CDR1 MNHEY, CDR2 SVGEGT. V lost 2 bases and J lost 4; bases outside the gene matches: 6. CDR3 bases: TGTGCCAGCAGTTACCTCGGCGGGGGGGTATACAATGAGCAGTTCTTC. This encodes CASSYLGGGVYNEQFF.

The chain joins TRBV12-3 or TRBV12-4 to TRBJ2-1, with TRBD2 matching 13 bases. The J segment lost 5 bases and the V segment lost 8 bases, leaving 6 bases of the junction unmatched. The CDR3 covers 15 residues. CDR3 in amino acids: CASSMGLAGNNEQFF. In DNA, the CDR3 is TGTGCCAGCTCCATGGGACTAGCGGGAAACAATGAGCAGTTCTTC.

This chain connects TRBV12-3 or TRBV12-4 to TRBJ2-7; a weak D match, TRBD2 (7 bases). CDR3 length equals 16 residues. Trimming pared 5 bases from V and 5 bases from J, leaving 22 bases between. The CDR3: CASSEWGRGRPNEQYF. In DNA, the CDR3 is TGTGCCAGCAGTGAGTGGGGGCGGGGGCGACCCAACGAGCAGTACTTC.

This clonotype has just a few counts. The chain recombines TRBV5-1 with TRBJ1-2; no clear D. Germline V CDR1 and CDR2: SGHRS, YFSETQ. The V gene lost 4 bases and the J gene lost 10 bases, with 14 bases spanning the gap. The CDR3 totals 12 residues. DNA of the CDR3: TGCGCCAGCAGCCTCCGTGAGGGTGTCTACACCTTC. Amino acids: CASSLREGVYTF.

This clonotype has a handful of counts. This chain uses TRBV6-5 with TRBJ2-7; D might be TRBD1 (5 bases). Germline-derived CDR1 and CDR2 are MNHEY and SVGAGI. The CDR3 length is 15 residues. Trimming cost V 6 bases and J 7 bases, with 22 bases left between them. The CDR3 DNA is TGTGCCAGCAGCTTACAGGAGACTCCTCATCTGGAGCAGTACTTC. This translates into CASSLQETPHLEQYF.

The chain is built from TRBV6-5 and TRBJ1-2; D gene ambiguous. This CDR3 is built from 13 residues. Between the trimmed V and J ends, which lost 1 base and 0 bases, there was a span of 3 bases. CDR1 and CDR2 (germline): MNHEY, SVGAGI. The CDR3, as DNA: TGTGCCAGCAGTTACTGGGCTAACTATGGCTACACCTTC. It yields the protein CASSYWANYGYTF.

This clonotype was seen a handful of times. CDR3 DNA: TGCGCCAGCAGCCAGGGGACAGCACAATACGAGCAGTACTTC. Its protein is CASSQGTAQYEQYF. This chain links TRBV4-3 with TRBJ2-7, with 7 bases fitting TRBD1. This CDR3 is built from 14 residues. Germline CDR1 and CDR2: LGHNA and YSLEER. With V trimmed by 3 bases and J by 4 bases, 6 bases remained unmatched.

A few counts support this clonotype. The CDR3 here is CSVLNPSLGGETQYF. For the CDR3, the DNA is TGCAGCGTTTTAAACCCGAGTCTGGGGGGGGAGACCCAGTACTTC. The chain employs TRBV29-1 and TRBJ2-5; 7 bases match TRBD2. J gave up 5 bases and V 5 bases, and 14 bases lay outside the gene matches. The CDR3 runs 15 residues. CDR1 is SQVTM and CDR2 is ANQGSEA in the germline V gene.

This clonotype appeared a few times. This sequence joins TRBV9 and TRBJ2-1, with TRBD1 as a possible D gene (6 bases). This CDR3 contains 19 residues. Germline V gives CDR1 SGDLS, CDR2 YYNGEE. V was clipped by 0 bases and J by 7 bases, with 26 bases between them. CDR3 loop: CASSVEGESGPPPGNEQFF. CDR3 DNA: TGTGCCAGCAGCGTAGAGGGGGAATCCGGGCCTCCCCCCGGAAATGAGCAGTTCTTC.

The chain recombines TRBV24-1 with TRBJ2-1; 7 nucleotides agree with TRBD2. The end of the DNA aligns better with TRBJ2-7, so the J call may be wrong. The V gene's germline CDR1 is KGHDR and CDR2 SFDVKD. The CDR3 loop spans 14 amino acids. CDR3 sequence (DNA): TGTGCCACCACCAGGGAGGCGGGGGACTACGAGCAGTACTTC. Translating it yields CATTREAGDYEQYF.

This clonotype occurred a few times. The V call is TRBV14, the J call TRBJ2-7, with D possibly matching TRBD1 (5 bases). The V gene's germline CDR1 is SGHDN and CDR2 FVKESK. The CDR3 has 15 amino acids. The V gene lost 1 base and the J gene lost 5 bases, with 15 bases spanning the gap. This CDR3 is CASSQVVQGANEQYF. CDR3 DNA: TGTGCCAGCAGCCAAGTCGTCCAGGGTGCCAACGAGCAGTACTTC.

This clonotype appeared many times. J is TRBJ1-1 and V is TRBV20-1; 11 positions match TRBD1. The CDR3 spans 15 residues. V trimming: 2 bases; J trimming: 4 bases; junction bases outside the gene matches: 6. CDR1 and CDR2 (germline): DFQATT, SNEGSKA (reference sequence). The CDR3 spells CSARHRTGGLTEAFF. DNA for the CDR3: TGCAGTGCTAGACATCGGACAGGGGGCCTCACTGAAGCTTTCTTT.

This clonotype has more than one count but fewer than ten. The rearrangement joins TRBV24-1 to TRBJ2-3, with D possibly TRBD1 on 5 matching bases. Germline values: CDR1 KGHDR, CDR2 SFDVKD. Trimming stripped 0 bases from V and 7 bases from J, with 7 bases between. This CDR3 is 13 amino acids long. The CDR3 loop reads CATSDLGANTQYF. The CDR3 region has the DNA TGTGCCACCAGTGATTTGGGGGCGAATACGCAGTATTTT.

This clonotype occurred a few times. The chain joins TRBV20-1 to TRBJ2-3, with a tentative D call TRBD2 (6 bases). Germline V CDR1 and CDR2: DFQATT, SNEGSKA (reference sequence). The CDR3 is made up of 12 amino acids. The V and J ends lost 4 bases and 5 bases respectively, with 10 bases between them. DNA for the CDR3: TGCAGTGCTAATCCCGGGAGAGATACGCAGTATTTT. It specifies CSANPGRDTQYF.

This clonotype was observed a few times. This chain links TRBV30 with TRBJ2-1; no reliable D call. Germline CDR1 reads GTSNPN; CDR2 reads SVGIG (reference sequence). The CDR3 spans 11 residues. The germline V and J ends were trimmed by 3 bases and 9 bases, with 9 bases remaining between them. This CDR3 reads CAWSPSGEQFF. In DNA, the CDR3 is TGTGCCTGGAGCCCCTCGGGTGAGCAGTTCTTC.

V usage is TRBV3-1 and J usage is TRBJ2-3; tentative D call: TRBD1 (6 bases). In germline, CDR1 is LGHDT, CDR2 YNNKEL (reference sequence). Trimming cost V 4 bases and J 6 bases, with 14 bases left between them. The CDR3 has 14 amino acids. This CDR3 reads CASSLAGAWDTQYF. In DNA form, the CDR3 reads TGTGCCAGCAGCCTGGCAGGGGCATGGGATACGCAGTATTTT.

This clonotype was seen only a few times. The chain has TRBV24-1 and TRBJ2-3; D is possibly TRBD1 or TRBD2 (5 bases each). The V and J ends lost 6 bases and 5 bases respectively, with 17 bases between them. The CDR3 is 15 residues long. Germline lookup yields CDR1 KGHDR and CDR2 SFDVKD. The CDR3 protein is CATSSGTLWGDTQYF. The CDR3 nucleotides read TGTGCCACCAGTTCCGGGACGCTTTGGGGAGATACGCAGTATTTT.

This clonotype was counted a few times. The rearrangement uses TRBV7-2 and TRBJ2-3; no clear D gene. This CDR3 spans 14 amino acids. Trimming cost V 3 bases and J 2 bases, with 9 bases left between them. Germline V lookup: CDR1 SGHTA, CDR2 FQGNSA. The CDR3 reads CASSLHQYTDTQYF. As DNA, the CDR3 is TGTGCCAGCAGCTTGCACCAGTACACAGATACGCAGTATTTT.

The rearrangement links TRBV20-1 to TRBJ2-4; no reliable D call. CDR3 length: 16 residues. With 0 bases removed from V and 2 bases from J, the gap between germline ends came to 14 bases. Germline values: CDR1 DFQATT, CDR2 SNEGSKA (reference sequence). This chain's CDR3 is CSARDLGSRSKNIQYF. DNA of the CDR3: TGCAGTGCTAGAGATCTCGGGTCCAGGTCCAAAAACATTCAGTACTTC.

This clonotype was seen a handful of times. The V gene is TRBV20-1, the J gene TRBJ2-7; a possible D gene is TRBD1 (5 bases). V dropped 1 base and J dropped 0 bases, with 7 bases sitting between them. Looked up from germline, CDR1 is DFQATT and CDR2 is SNEGSKA (reference sequence). The CDR3 runs 13 residues. The CDR3 reads CSARGQNSYEQYF. In DNA form, the CDR3 reads TGCAGTGCTAGAGGACAGAACTCCTACGAGCAGTACTTC.

The chain uses TRBV7-9 and TRBJ1-3; a possible D gene is TRBD1 (6 bases). The length of the CDR3 is 15 residues. CDR1 is SEHNR, CDR2 FQNEAQ, per germline (reference sequence). V lost 5 bases and J 3 bases, leaving 14 bases between the germline ends. The CDR3 is CASSRGTSLGNTIYF. The CDR3 nucleotides read TGTGCCAGCAGCCGAGGGACATCTCTTGGAAACACCATATATTTT.

This clonotype was recorded at least ten times. One end of the junction does not line up with germline, which may come from a read error. The CDR3 DNA is TGTGCCAGCAGTTTCCTCCGGCAAGAGACCCAGTACTTC. This gives the protein CASSFLRQETQYF. This chain connects TRBV5-1 to TRBJ2-5; D is unclear. Germline lookup yields CDR1 SGHRS and CDR2 YFSETQ. The CDR3 loop spans 13 amino acids.